Following are 10 T cell receptor beta chains from one sample sequenced in a study of blood T cell repertoires in COVID-19 (dated by TCRdb to about 2020). Receptors were amplified or captured by the immunoSEQ multiplex PCR assay. Not all clones reach the TCRdb copy of this immuneACCESS table, which keeps in-frame sequences only. Checked studies attribute under half of the gap to unresolved V genes and leave the rest unexplained. This sample comprises 200,000 to 250,000 clones, about 86% of them detected only once. The ten largest account for approximately 3.3% of the sample. Source material: PBMCs or T cells enriched from blood (not recorded which). Receptors were obtained from a woman in her forties or fifties in a cohort exposed to, infected with or recovered from COVID-19 (not recorded which).

This clone was observed a few times. The genes are TRBV7-9 and TRBJ1-5; tentative D call: TRBD1 (5 bases). The CDR3 runs 17 residues. V was trimmed by 5 bases and J by 3 bases, leaving 20 bases between them. CDR1 is SEHNR, CDR2 FQNEAQ, per germline (reference sequence). The CDR3 DNA reads as TGTGCCAGCAGCCAAAGATCGGACATAATCATCAATCAGCCCCAGCATTTT. It translates to CASSQRSDIIINQPQHF. Complete variable domain (other parts from reference TRBV7-9 and TRBJ1-5): DTGVSQNPRHKITKRGQNVTFRCDPISEHNRLYWYRQTLGQGPEFLTYFQNEAQLEKSRLLSDRFSAERPKGSFSTLEIQRTEQGDSAMYLCASSQRSDIIINQPQHFGDGTRLSIL.

For the CDR3, the DNA is TGTGCCAGTTGCCTTCCGGGACAGGGTAATGAAAAACTGTTTTTT. Its translation is CASCLPGQGNEKLFF. This rearrangement joins TRBV19 to TRBJ1-4; 9 bases match TRBD1. Germline assignment: CDR1 LNHDA and CDR2 SQIVND (reference sequence). CDR3 length: 15 residues. V gave up 8 bases and J gave up 4 bases; unmatched junction bases: 8.

The chain has TRBV11-3 and TRBJ2-3, with D tentatively TRBD1 (6 bases). This CDR3 contains 13 residues. From germline, CDR1 is SGHNT and CDR2 YENEEA. Trimming took off 2 bases at V and 9 bases at J, with 12 bases between the two ends. CDR3 nucleotides: TGTGCCAGCAGCTTAAACAGGGCAGGGACGCAGTATTTT. Protein sequence: CASSLNRAGTQYF.

CDR3 amino acids: CASSLGPRTATNYGYTF. CDR3 in DNA: TGTGCCAGCAGCTTAGGTCCGAGGACAGCGACTAACTATGGCTACACCTTC. The chain has TRBV7-9 and TRBJ1-2, with a weak D call TRBD1 (6 bases). V was cut by 1 base and J by 0 bases, with 15 bases left in between. Germline V gene data show CDR1 as SEHNR and CDR2 as FQNEAQ (reference sequence). This CDR3 contains 17 residues.

V is TRBV7-2 and J is TRBJ1-2; D gene uncertain. Germline-derived CDR1 and CDR2 are SGHTA and FQGNSA. This CDR3 has 18 residues. The V end lost 1 base, the J end lost 0 bases, and 18 bases lay between the germline ends. The CDR3 sequence is CASSLVPTADVANYGYTF. In nucleotides, the CDR3 is TGTGCCAGCAGCTTAGTCCCCACAGCAGACGTAGCTAACTATGGCTACACCTTC. Looking up the rest from reference TRBV7-2 and TRBJ1-2 gives the full variable domain: GAGVSQSPSNKVTEKGKDVELRCDPISGHTALYWYRQSLGQGLEFLIYFQGNSAPDKSGLPSDRFSAERTGGSVSTLTIQRTQQEDSAVYLCASSLVPTADVANYGYTFGSGTRLTVV.

V usage is TRBV7-2 and J usage is TRBJ1-3; weak D call: TRBD1 (5 bases). The CDR3 extends over 15 amino acids. The germline V and J ends were trimmed by 0 bases and 2 bases, with 8 bases remaining between them. Germline CDR1 SGHTA, CDR2 FQGNSA. CDR3 nucleotides: TGTGCCAGCAGCTTAGCGGGGGGAACTGGAAACACCATATATTTT. Residues: CASSLAGGTGNTIYF.

The chain links TRBV14 to TRBJ1-2, with D possibly being TRBD1 (6 bases). This CDR3 is built from 14 residues. Per the germline V gene, CDR1 is SGHDN and CDR2 is FVKESK. Trimming stripped 0 bases from V and 10 bases from J, with 15 bases between. The CDR3 spells CASSQEGQGKDYTF. In nucleotides, the CDR3 is TGTGCCAGCAGCCAAGAGGGGCAGGGGAAAGACTACACCTTC.

This chain joins TRBV9 and TRBJ1-2; D possibly corresponds to TRBD1 (5 bases). V was clipped by 1 base and J by 2 bases, with 6 bases between them. The CDR3 loop spans 13 amino acids. The germline CDR1 and CDR2 sequences are SGDLS and YYNGEE. DNA for the CDR3: TGTGCCAGCAGCGTACGACAGAACTATGGCTACACCTTC. This gives the protein CASSVRQNYGYTF.

CDR3 loop: CASSSAGSAYGYTF. CDR3 in DNA: TGTGCCAGCAGCTCCGCGGGCAGCGCCTATGGCTACACCTTC. The chain joins TRBV28 to TRBJ1-2; D gene unclear. V was shortened by 6 bases and J by 4 bases, with 15 bases between the two germline ends. The CDR3 totals 14 residues. Germline V gene sequence: CDR1 MDHEN, CDR2 SYDVKM.

V usage is TRBV16 and J usage is TRBJ1-5; TRBD1 agrees at 10 bases. J was trimmed by 5 bases and V by 7 bases; bases with no gene match: 8. The CDR3 totals 15 residues. The germline gives CDR1 KGHSY, CDR2 FQNENV. CDR3 amino acids: CASTPGQGRYQPQHF. CDR3 DNA sequence: TGTGCCAGCACCCCGGGACAGGGGCGATATCAGCCCCAGCATTTT.